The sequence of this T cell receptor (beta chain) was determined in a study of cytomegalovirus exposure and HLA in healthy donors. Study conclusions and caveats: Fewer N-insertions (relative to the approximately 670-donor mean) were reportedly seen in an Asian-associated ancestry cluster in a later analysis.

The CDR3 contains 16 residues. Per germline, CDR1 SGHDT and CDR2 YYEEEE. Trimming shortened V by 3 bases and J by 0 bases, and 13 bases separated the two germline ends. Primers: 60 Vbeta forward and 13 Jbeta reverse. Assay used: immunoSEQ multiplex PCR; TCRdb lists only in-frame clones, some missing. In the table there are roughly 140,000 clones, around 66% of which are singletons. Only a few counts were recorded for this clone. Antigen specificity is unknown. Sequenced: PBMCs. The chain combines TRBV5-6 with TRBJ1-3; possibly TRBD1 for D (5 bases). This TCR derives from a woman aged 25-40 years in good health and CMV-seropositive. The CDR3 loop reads CASSYAGMGSGNTIYF. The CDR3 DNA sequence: TGTGCCAGCAGCTACGCAGGGATGGGCTCTGGAAACACCATATATTTT.